One sample yielded the 27 T cell receptor beta chains listed below, sequenced in a study of response to subunit inactivated influenza vaccine. TCRdb used MiXCR to reprocess the RT-PCR reads, holding one entry per CDR3 protein. The sample lists just under 550,000 distinct CDR3 sequences, roughly a quarter occurring once. These records were also assigned to another study, of T cells expressing NK-cell markers. That study reports: Researchers built TCR beta cDNA using 5'RACE template switching with UMIs.

Sequenced material: CD4+ T cells sorted from PBMCs, taken 11 to 12 days after vaccination. The receptors here all came from a man aged 45-65 years who received an inactivated influenza vaccine.

This clonotype has more than one count but fewer than ten. The chain employs TRBV7-9 and TRBJ2-6; no reliable D call. V was clipped by 7 bases and J by 4 bases, with 14 bases between them. Germline V gene data show CDR1 as SEHNR and CDR2 as FQNEAQ (reference sequence). This CDR3 has 15 amino acids. In DNA, the CDR3 is TGTGCCAGCACCATACCACCCCTGGGGGCCAACGTCCTGACTTTC. Translating it yields CASTIPPLGANVLTF.

This clonotype showed up just a few times. The chain couples TRBV4-1 to TRBJ2-2; TRBD1 aligns across 7 bases. CDR1 MGHRA and CDR2 YSYEKL come from the germline V gene. Trimming removed 7 bases from V and 4 bases from J; junction bases left unmatched: 12. This CDR3 has 16 residues. The CDR3, as DNA: TGCGCCAGCAAGAGGGCGACAGGGTCGGCCACCGGGGAGCTGTTTTTT. Translated: CASKRATGSATGELFF.

The chain recombines TRBV3-1 with TRBJ1-4; 10 bases match TRBD1. Per germline, CDR1 LGHDT and CDR2 YNNKEL (reference sequence). The CDR3 consists of 14 residues. Unmatched junction bases numbered 3, after V lost 1 base and J lost 10 bases. In DNA form, the CDR3 reads TGTGCCAGCAGCCAAGCGGACAGGGGGGGAAAACTGTTTTTT. Translation: CASSQADRGGKLFF.

V is TRBV7-2 and J is TRBJ2-3; D tentatively reads TRBD1 or TRBD2 (5 bases each). CDR3 size: 16 residues. Trimming took off 5 bases at V and 0 bases at J, with 15 bases between the two ends. Germline values: CDR1 SGHTA, CDR2 FQGNSA. CDR3 in amino acids: CASSKLGPASTDTQYF. The CDR3 DNA sequence: TGTGCCAGCAGCAAACTGGGACCCGCGAGCACAGATACGCAGTATTTT.

CDR3 region: CASSEAPGIYGYTF. CDR3 DNA: TGTGCCAGCAGTGAAGCCCCCGGGATCTATGGCTACACCTTC. The chain recombines TRBV6-1 with TRBJ1-2; D is ambiguous. The CDR3 sequence is 14 residues long. Germline-derived CDR1 and CDR2 are MNHNS and SASEGT. V was pared by 0 bases and J by 4 bases, with 9 bases between.

This clonotype was seen only once. Germline is not matched at one junction end, which may reflect a read error. The CDR3 is CASSIGQGFYNEQFF. CDR3 DNA sequence: TGTGCCAGTAGCATAGGACAGGGGTTCTACAATGAGCAGTTCTTC. The rearrangement links TRBV19 to TRBJ2-1; the match to TRBD1 covers 9 bases. Germline CDR1 LNHDA, CDR2 SQIVND (reference sequence). The CDR3 spans 15 residues.

The chain links TRBV24-1 to TRBJ2-3; D might be TRBD2 (7 bases). Between the trimmed V and J ends, which lost 3 bases and 4 bases, there was a span of 16 bases. The CDR3 is made up of 16 amino acids. Germline loops: CDR1 KGHDR, CDR2 SFDVKD. The CDR3 sequence: CATSDPRGGAADTQYF. DNA for the CDR3: TGTGCCACCAGTGATCCTCGAGGGGGGGCAGCAGATACGCAGTATTTT.

This chain connects TRBV7-2 to TRBJ2-1; 13 bases match TRBD2. With 5 bases clipped from V and 12 bases from J, the junction kept 13 bases outside the gene matches. The CDR3 totals 16 residues. CDR1 and CDR2 (germline): SGHTA, FQGNSA. This chain's CDR3 is CASSPPGTSGTTSQFF. DNA of the CDR3: TGTGCCAGCAGCCCCCCCGGGACTAGCGGGACCACCTCGCAGTTCTTC.

CDR3 DNA sequence: TGCGCCAGCAGCTTGGGGGGGGTCATCAGTACCTACGAGCAGTACTTC. The encoded protein is CASSLGGVISTYEQYF. The chain combines TRBV5-1 with TRBJ2-7, with D perhaps TRBD2 (6 bases). The length of the CDR3 is 16 residues. V was clipped by 0 bases and J by 2 bases, with 15 bases between them. CDR1 SGHRS and CDR2 YFSETQ come from the germline V gene. Supplemented by reference TRBV5-1 and TRBJ2-7, the full variable domain reads KAGVTQTPRYLIKTRGQQVTLSCSPISGHRSVSWYQQTPGQGLQFLFEYFSETQRNKGNFPGRFSGRQFSNSRSEMNVSTLELGDSALYLCASSLGGVISTYEQYFGPGTRLTVT.

J is TRBJ2-5 and V is TRBV12-3 or TRBV12-4; possibly TRBD1 or TRBD2 for D (5 bases each). Between the trimmed V and J ends, which lost 5 bases and 5 bases, there was a span of 15 bases. This CDR3 has 14 amino acids. CDR3 residues: CASSIRGVVETQYF. The CDR3 bases are TGTGCCAGCAGTATTAGAGGGGTAGTGGAGACCCAGTACTTC.

In its sample, this clonotype was seen a few times. This chain connects TRBV10-3 to TRBJ2-3; tentative D call: TRBD2 (6 bases). Looked up from germline, CDR1 is ENHRY and CDR2 is SYGVKD. Trimming shortened V by 10 bases and J by 3 bases, and 14 bases separated the two germline ends. The CDR3 spans 13 residues. Here the CDR3 reads CASRFRGTDTQYF. The CDR3 nucleotides are TGTGCCAGCCGATTCCGGGGGACAGATACGCAGTATTTT.

The chain carries TRBV7-2 and TRBJ2-1, with a tentative D call TRBD1 (6 bases). Germline V gives CDR1 SGHTA, CDR2 FQGNSA. V lost 3 bases to trimming and J lost 13 bases, with 13 bases between them. This CDR3 is built from 12 residues. The CDR3 bases are TGTGCCAGCAGCTTTACAGGGATATTTCAGTTCTTC. Encoded protein: CASSFTGIFQFF.

This clonotype was counted only a few times. The V call is TRBV5-1, the J call TRBJ2-1, with 10 bases identical to TRBD2. The CDR3 is 15 residues long. J lost 4 bases, V lost 2 bases, and 3 bases had no gene match. Germline-derived CDR1 and CDR2 are SGHRS and YFSETQ. The CDR3 region is CASSFTSGIYNEQFF. The CDR3 nucleotides read TGCGCCAGCAGCTTCACTAGCGGGATTTACAATGAGCAGTTCTTC. The full variable domain, in which reference TRBV5-1 and TRBJ2-1 provide the parts outside the CDR3, is KAGVTQTPRYLIKTRGQQVTLSCSPISGHRSVSWYQQTPGQGLQFLFEYFSETQRNKGNFPGRFSGRQFSNSRSEMNVSTLELGDSALYLCASSFTSGIYNEQFFGPGTRLTVL.

This clonotype was seen a few times. The chain couples TRBV20-1 to TRBJ2-5, with 9 positions matching TRBD1. Germline CDR1 and CDR2: DFQATT and SNEGSKA (reference sequence). This CDR3 is 15 amino acids long. Germline trimming cut 3 bases from V and 4 bases from J; bases unmatched to any gene: 9. CDR3 amino acids: CSASTYNRGRETQYF. CDR3 coding DNA: TGCAGTGCTAGTACATACAACAGGGGGCGAGAGACCCAGTACTTC.

CDR3 nucleotide sequence: TGTGCCAGCAGCCAAGAGGGAAATTTGTTATACAGGGAAAACATTCAGTACTTC. Translation gives CASSQEGNLLYRENIQYF. The chain carries TRBV4-2 and TRBJ2-4; the D gene is possibly TRBD1 (6 bases). Trimming removed 0 bases from V and 5 bases from J, with 20 bases in between. Germline loops: CDR1 LGHNA, CDR2 YNFKEQ. The CDR3 is 18 residues long.

V is TRBV7-9 and J is TRBJ2-6, with TRBD2 matching over 7 bases. With V trimmed by 5 bases and J by 0 bases, 4 bases remained unmatched. This CDR3 region has 16 residues. Looked up from germline, CDR1 is SEHNR and CDR2 is FQNEAQ (reference sequence). The CDR3: CASSKRGDSGANVLTF. CDR3 bases: TGTGCCAGCAGCAAACGGGGGGACTCTGGGGCCAACGTCCTGACTTTC.

This clonotype occurred many times. The V and J genes are TRBV10-3 and TRBJ1-1; 7 bases map to TRBD1. V was clipped by 2 bases and J by 1 base; unmatched bases: 7. CDR1 is ENHRY and CDR2 is SYGVKD in the germline V gene. CDR3 length equals 16 residues. In DNA form, the CDR3 reads TGTGCCATCAGTGAGCCACGACAGGGTGGGAACACTGAAGCTTTCTTT. Translated, it gives CAISEPRQGGNTEAFF.

The J gene is TRBJ2-1, the V gene TRBV6-2 or TRBV6-3, with 14 bases lining up with TRBD2. The CDR3 is 18 residues long. J lost 3 bases, V lost 7 bases, and 11 bases had no gene match. The germline V gene has CDR1 MNHEY and CDR2 SVGEGT. The CDR3 sequence is CASTTPGLAGAHYNEQFF. CDR3 nucleotide sequence: TGTGCCAGCACCACACCGGGACTAGCGGGGGCCCACTACAATGAGCAGTTCTTC.

The V call is TRBV5-1, the J call TRBJ2-3; 10 positions match TRBD2. Trimming at V came to 4 bases and at J to 2 bases, leaving 7 bases not matched to a gene. The CDR3 contains 16 residues. Germline-derived CDR1 and CDR2 are SGHRS and YFSETQ. In DNA, the CDR3 is TGCGCCAGCAGCCTACTAGCGGGGAGACTCACAGATACGCAGTATTTT. Translating gives CASSLLAGRLTDTQYF. The full variable domain, completed using reference TRBV5-1 and TRBJ2-3, is KAGVTQTPRYLIKTRGQQVTLSCSPISGHRSVSWYQQTPGQGLQFLFEYFSETQRNKGNFPGRFSGRQFSNSRSEMNVSTLELGDSALYLCASSLLAGRLTDTQYFGPGTRLTVL.

This clonotype was counted a single time. The J gene is TRBJ2-5, the V gene TRBV11-3; D is possibly TRBD1 or TRBD2 (5 bases each). The germline V gene has CDR1 SGHNT and CDR2 YENEEA. V was trimmed by 1 base and J by 2 bases, leaving 14 bases between them. The CDR3 contains 16 residues. The CDR3: CASSLAGPGRQETQYF. CDR3 nucleotide sequence: TGTGCCAGCAGCTTAGCGGGGCCGGGAAGACAAGAGACCCAGTACTTC.

As to this clonotype: One junction end does not reproduce the germline sequence, and a read error may be involved. The chain is built from TRBV20-1 and TRBJ1-6, with unresolved D. Germline values: CDR1 DFQATT, CDR2 SNEGSKA (reference sequence). The CDR3 is 13 residues long. The CDR3 region has the DNA TGCAGCGCGAGCGGGATAGATAATACACCCCTCCACTTT. Protein product: CSASGIDNTPLHF.

This clonotype was seen only a few times. The gene calls are TRBV6-7 and TRBJ1-3; no clear D gene. TRBV6-7 qualifies as an ORF whose function is uncertain. V was trimmed by 10 bases and J by 4 bases, leaving 17 bases between them. This CDR3 contains 14 residues. The CDR3 is CATRARRYGNTIYF. Here the CDR3 DNA reads TGTGCCACCCGCGCCCGGAGGTACGGAAACACCATATATTTT.

The CDR3 DNA follows: TGTGCCATCAGTTCACTAGCGGGGGGCGGTAGCTCCTACGAGCAGTACTTC. This sequence encodes CAISSLAGGGSSYEQYF. The chain has TRBV10-3 and TRBJ2-7; 12 bases line up with TRBD2. Germline CDR1 ENHRY, CDR2 SYGVKD. Trimming at V came to 5 bases and at J to 0 bases, leaving 8 bases not matched to a gene. The CDR3 is made up of 17 amino acids.

This sequence joins TRBV14 and TRBJ2-1; D is possibly TRBD2 (5 bases). CDR1 is SGHDN and CDR2 is FVKESK in the germline V gene. V was cut by 3 bases and J by 0 bases, with 15 bases left in between. There are 17 residues in the CDR3. The CDR3 sequence is CASSQLGAASSYNEQFF. CDR3 DNA sequence: TGTGCCAGCAGCCAGCTGGGAGCCGCTAGCTCCTACAATGAGCAGTTCTTC.

The genes are TRBV30 and TRBJ2-5; 10 nucleotides align to TRBD1. Losses at the gene ends were 2 bases for V and 2 bases for J; bases not matched to a gene: 5. Germline V lookup: CDR1 GTSNPN, CDR2 SVGIG (reference sequence). The CDR3 is made up of 15 amino acids. The CDR3 region is CAWSLRTGGQETQYF. The DNA of the CDR3 is TGTGCCTGGAGTCTGCGGACAGGGGGACAAGAGACCCAGTACTTC.

The V gene is TRBV5-1, the J gene TRBJ2-7; 8 bases line up with TRBD2. Germline trimming cut 0 bases from V and 6 bases from J; bases unmatched to any gene: 8. CDR3 length: 15 amino acids. In germline, CDR1 is SGHRS, CDR2 YFSETQ. CDR3 in DNA: TGCGCCAGCAGCTTGGCCGGGACTAGGACGAGCGAGCAGTACTTC. Translation: CASSLAGTRTSEQYF.

V usage is TRBV5-1 and J usage is TRBJ1-4, with D possibly TRBD1 on 6 matching bases. V was clipped by 4 bases and J by 5 bases, with 12 bases between them. This CDR3 is 14 amino acids long. The germline V gene encodes CDR1 SGHRS and CDR2 YFSETQ. The CDR3 loop reads CASSQARGNEKLFF. CDR3 DNA sequence: TGCGCCAGCAGCCAAGCCAGGGGCAATGAAAAACTGTTTTTT.